This T cell receptor beta chain derives from a study of T cell changes during pregnancy in multiple sclerosis (dated by TCRdb to the late 2010s). Regarding the research as a whole: The study looked at changes in the T cell repertoire across pregnancy in women with multiple sclerosis.

The library came from the immunoSEQ multiplex PCR assay. The clones in this table, taken by TCRdb from immuneACCESS, are in-frame only. Not every clone is retained; where verified, under half of the shortfall comes from an unresolved V gene, and the cause of the rest is unknown. A total of around 130,000 clones appear in this sample, 85% to 95% of them only once. The top ten clones comprise roughly 6.2% of the sample. The CDR3 spans 14 residues, from the cysteine through the phenylalanine. The kept DNA is CDR3 alone, 42 bases in frame from the first base. V is shortened by 3 bases, J by 4 bases, and the region joining them spans 13 bases. The germline V gene specifies SGHRS as CDR1 and YFSETQ as CDR2. With regard to this clone: The specificity of this receptor is unknown. Nothing much larger sits one base from this clone, and base qualities are not available.

The sequence was collected from a female donor with multiple sclerosis, enrolled in a pregnancy study. Sequenced material: peripheral blood, taken before pregnancy. The chain links TRBV5-1 with TRBJ2-5; the D region possibly corresponds to TRBD2 (5 bases align). The DNA is as follows: TGCGCCAGCAGCTCCCAGGTGGGGAGAGAGACCCAGTACTTC. Its translation reads: CASSSQVGRETQYF.